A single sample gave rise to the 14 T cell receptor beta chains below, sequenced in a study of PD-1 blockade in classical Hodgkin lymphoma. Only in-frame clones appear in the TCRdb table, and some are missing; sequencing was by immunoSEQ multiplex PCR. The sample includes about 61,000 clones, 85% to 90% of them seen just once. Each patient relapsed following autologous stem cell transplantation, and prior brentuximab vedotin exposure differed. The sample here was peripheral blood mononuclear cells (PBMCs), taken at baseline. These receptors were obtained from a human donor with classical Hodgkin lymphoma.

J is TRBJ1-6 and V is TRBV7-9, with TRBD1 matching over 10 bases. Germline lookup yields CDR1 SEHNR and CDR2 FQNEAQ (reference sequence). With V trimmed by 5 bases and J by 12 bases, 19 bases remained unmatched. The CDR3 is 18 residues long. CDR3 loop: CASSPTDWDRGGSGPLHF. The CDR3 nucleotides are TGTGCCAGCAGCCCAACAGACTGGGACAGGGGAGGCAGCGGACCCCTCCACTTT.

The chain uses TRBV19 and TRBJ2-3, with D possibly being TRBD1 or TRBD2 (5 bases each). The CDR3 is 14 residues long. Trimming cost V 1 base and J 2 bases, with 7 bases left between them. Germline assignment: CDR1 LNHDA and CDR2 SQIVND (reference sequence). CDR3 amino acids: CASSIGGATDTQYF. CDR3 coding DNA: TGTGCCAGTAGTATAGGAGGGGCCACAGATACGCAGTATTTT.

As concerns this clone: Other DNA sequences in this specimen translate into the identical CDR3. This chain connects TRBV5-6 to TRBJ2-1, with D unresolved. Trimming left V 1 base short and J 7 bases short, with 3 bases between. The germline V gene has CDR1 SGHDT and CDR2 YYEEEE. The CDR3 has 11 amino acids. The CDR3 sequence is CASSLSNEQFF. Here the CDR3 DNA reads TGTGCCAGCAGCTTGTCTAATGAGCAGTTCTTC. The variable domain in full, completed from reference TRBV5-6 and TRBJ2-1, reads DAGVTQSPTHLIKTRGQQVTLRCSPKSGHDTVSWYQQALGQGPQFIFQYYEEEERQRGNFPDRFSGHQFPNYSSELNVNALLLGDSALYLCASSLSNEQFFGPGTRLTVL.

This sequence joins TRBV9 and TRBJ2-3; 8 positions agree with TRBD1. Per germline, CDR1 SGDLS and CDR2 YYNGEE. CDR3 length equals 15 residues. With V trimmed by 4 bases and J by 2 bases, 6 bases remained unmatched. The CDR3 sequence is CASSPGQGYTDTQYF. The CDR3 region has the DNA TGTGCCAGCAGCCCCGGACAGGGTTACACAGATACGCAGTATTTT.

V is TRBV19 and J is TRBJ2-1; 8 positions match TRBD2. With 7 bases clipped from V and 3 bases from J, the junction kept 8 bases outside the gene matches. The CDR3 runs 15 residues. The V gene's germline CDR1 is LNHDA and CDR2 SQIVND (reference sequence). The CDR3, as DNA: TGTGCCAGTACTCCAGCGGGGGACTTCTACAATGAGCAGTTCTTC. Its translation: CASTPAGDFYNEQFF.

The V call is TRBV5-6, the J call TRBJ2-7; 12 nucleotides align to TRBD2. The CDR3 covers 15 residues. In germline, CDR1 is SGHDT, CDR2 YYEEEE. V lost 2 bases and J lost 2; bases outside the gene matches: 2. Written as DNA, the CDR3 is TGTGCCAGCAGCTTAGCTAGCGGGGGGGCCTACGAGCAGTACTTC. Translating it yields CASSLASGGAYEQYF.

CDR3 DNA: TGTGCCAGCAACAGGGGAAACACTGAAGCTTTCTTT. It yields the protein CASNRGNTEAFF. The rearrangement uses TRBV6-6 and TRBJ1-1; 7 positions agree with TRBD1. The CDR3 runs to 12 residues. CDR1 MNHNY and CDR2 SVGAGI come from the germline V gene (reference sequence). V shed 7 bases, J shed 2 bases, and the junction held 1 base outside the gene matches.

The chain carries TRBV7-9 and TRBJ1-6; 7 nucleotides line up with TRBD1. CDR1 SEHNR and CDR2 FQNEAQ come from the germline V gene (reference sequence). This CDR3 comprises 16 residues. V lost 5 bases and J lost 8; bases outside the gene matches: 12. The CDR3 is CASSDSGGIGHSPLHF. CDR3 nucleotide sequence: TGTGCCAGCAGCGACTCAGGGGGAATCGGACATTCACCCCTCCACTTT.

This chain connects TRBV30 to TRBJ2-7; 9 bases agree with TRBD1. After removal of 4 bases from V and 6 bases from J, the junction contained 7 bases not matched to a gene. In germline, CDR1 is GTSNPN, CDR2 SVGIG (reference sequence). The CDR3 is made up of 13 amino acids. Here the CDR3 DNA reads TGTGCCTGGAAGAAACAGGGGGCGATCGAGCAGTACTTC. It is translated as CAWKKQGAIEQYF.

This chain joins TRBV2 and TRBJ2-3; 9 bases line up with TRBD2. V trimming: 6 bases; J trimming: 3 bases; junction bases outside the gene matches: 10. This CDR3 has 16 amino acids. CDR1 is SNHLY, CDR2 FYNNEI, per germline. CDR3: CASRPVRGGGTDTQYF. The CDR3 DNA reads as TGTGCCAGCAGACCCGTTCGCGGGGGGGGAACAGATACGCAGTATTTT.

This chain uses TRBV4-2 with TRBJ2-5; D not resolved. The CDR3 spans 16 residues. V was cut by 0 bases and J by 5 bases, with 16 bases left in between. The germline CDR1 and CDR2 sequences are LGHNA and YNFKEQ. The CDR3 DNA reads TGTGCCAGCAGCCAAGATTGGCTCCGGGTGGTGGAGACCCAGTACTTC. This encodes CASSQDWLRVVETQYF.

CDR3 sequence: CASSLGTDTQYF. The CDR3 bases are TGCGCCAGCAGCCTAGGCACAGATACGCAGTATTTT. The J gene is TRBJ2-3, the V gene TRBV4-1; no clear D. V gave up 4 bases and J gave up 1 base, with 3 bases separating them. Germline V gives CDR1 MGHRA, CDR2 YSYEKL. CDR3 length equals 12 residues.

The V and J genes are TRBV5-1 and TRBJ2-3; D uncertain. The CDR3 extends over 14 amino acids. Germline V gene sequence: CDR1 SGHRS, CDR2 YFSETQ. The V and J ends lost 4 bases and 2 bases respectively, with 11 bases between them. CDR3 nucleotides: TGCGCCAGCAGCCCGGCAAGGTACACAGATACGCAGTATTTT. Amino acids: CASSPARYTDTQYF.

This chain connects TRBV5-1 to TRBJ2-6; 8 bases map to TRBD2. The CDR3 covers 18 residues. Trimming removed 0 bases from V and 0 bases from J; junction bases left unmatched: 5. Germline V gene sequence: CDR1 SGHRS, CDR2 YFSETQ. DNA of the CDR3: TGCGCCAGCAGCTTGGAGCGGGGGAGCTACTCTGGGGCCAACGTCCTGACTTTC. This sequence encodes CASSLERGSYSGANVLTF.